This T cell receptor (beta chain) derives from a study of graft-versus-host responses after intestinal transplantation. As to this clone: Its antigen is unknown.

The CDR3 sequence is 14 residues long. The germline V gene has CDR1 SQVTM and CDR2 ANQGSEA. Trimming at V came to 7 bases and at J to 0 bases, leaving 8 bases not matched to a gene. Findings and limits, study-wide: GvH clones surfaced in recipient marrow, some emerging earlier in ileum or blood.

Generated by immunoSEQ multiplex PCR, the TCRdb table keeps only in-frame clones and is missing some. The sample consists of roughly 110,000 clones, roughly 89% of them appearing once. Sequencing used unstimulated CD4+ T cells sorted from spleen or lymph node cells, obtained before transplant. This clonotype originated in a human donor who was the organ donor for an intestinal transplant. The rearrangement links TRBV29-1 to TRBJ2-7; 8 bases map to TRBD1. DNA for the CDR3: TGCAGCGCTAAAAGGACAGGGAGCTCCTACGAGCAGTACTTC. It codes for CSAKRTGSSYEQYF.